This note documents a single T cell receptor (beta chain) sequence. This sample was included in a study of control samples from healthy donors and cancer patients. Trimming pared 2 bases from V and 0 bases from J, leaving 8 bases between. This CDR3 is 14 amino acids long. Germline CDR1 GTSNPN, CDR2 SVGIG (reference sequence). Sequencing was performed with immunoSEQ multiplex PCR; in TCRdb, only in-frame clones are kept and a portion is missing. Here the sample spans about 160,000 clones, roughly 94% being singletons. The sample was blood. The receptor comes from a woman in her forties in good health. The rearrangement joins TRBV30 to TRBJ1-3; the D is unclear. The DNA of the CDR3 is TGTGCCTGGAGTATGGGAGACTCTGGAAACACCATATATTTT. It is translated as CAWSMGDSGNTIYF. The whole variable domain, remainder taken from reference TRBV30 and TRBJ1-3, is SQTIHQWPATLVQPVGSPLSLECTVEGTSNPNLYWYRQAAGRGLQLLFYSVGIGQISSEVPQNLSASRPQDRQFILSSKKLLLSDSGFYLCAWSMGDSGNTIYFGEGSWLTVV.